The rows below give T cell receptor beta chains drawn from one sample of a study of T cell repertoires in cytomegalovirus infection. These receptors have no known antigen. TCRdb independently ran MiXCR on the reads; one entry per CDR3 protein. This sample yields around 81,000 distinct CDR3 sequences, of which 40% are seen a single time; about 92% belongs to the top ten. The starting material was CD8+ T cells from cultured PBMCs, obtained from culture after CMV antigen stimulation. The receptors stem from a human donor in good health (CMV status not recorded). Some clones in this sample may be carry-over from other donors' samples. CDR3s include the opening cysteine and the closing phenylalanine or tryptophan.

v_call cdr3_aa
TRBV7-9 CASSLGGPTKNYNEQFF
TRBV6-5 CASSYGTGKTPYEQYF
TRBV6-1 CASSTSGEDNEQFF
TRBV28 CASSLDHSVADIQYF
TRBV20-1 CSASTSGEFPGELFF
TRBV7-6 CASSLGGQGLNSPLHF
TRBV24-1 CATSDLRTEHTQYF
TRBV23-1 CASSQSPTGVGYNQPQHF
TRBV27 CASSSLGGANVLTF
TRBV7-2 CASSFVLAGAYNEQFF
TRBV4-1 CASSPIDLSNQPQHF
TRBV11-2 CASREGDRSYTF
TRBV7-6 CVSSLARSNEQYF
TRBV6-6 CASRTGPYNSPLHF
TRBV12-3/TRBV12-4 CASSFYVTGGPYEQYF
TRBV12-5 CASGTDYYGYTF
TRBV9 CASSVGPGQGEAFF